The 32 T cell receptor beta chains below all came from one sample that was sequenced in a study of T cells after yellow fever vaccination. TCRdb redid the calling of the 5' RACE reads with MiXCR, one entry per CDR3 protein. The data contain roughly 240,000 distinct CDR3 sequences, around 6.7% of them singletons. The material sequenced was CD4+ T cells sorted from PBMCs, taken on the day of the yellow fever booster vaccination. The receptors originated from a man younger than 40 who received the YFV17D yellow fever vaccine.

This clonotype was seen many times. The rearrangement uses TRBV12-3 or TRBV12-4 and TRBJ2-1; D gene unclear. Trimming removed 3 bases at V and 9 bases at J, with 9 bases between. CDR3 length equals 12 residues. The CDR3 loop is CASSLGYGEQFF. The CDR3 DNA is TGTGCCAGCAGTTTGGGTTACGGTGAGCAGTTCTTC.

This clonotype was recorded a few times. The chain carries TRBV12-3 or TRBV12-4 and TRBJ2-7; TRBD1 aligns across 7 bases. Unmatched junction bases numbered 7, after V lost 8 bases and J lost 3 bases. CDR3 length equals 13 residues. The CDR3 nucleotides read TGTGCCAGCTCCGGGACAGAGGACTACGAGCAGTACTTC. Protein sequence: CASSGTEDYEQYF.

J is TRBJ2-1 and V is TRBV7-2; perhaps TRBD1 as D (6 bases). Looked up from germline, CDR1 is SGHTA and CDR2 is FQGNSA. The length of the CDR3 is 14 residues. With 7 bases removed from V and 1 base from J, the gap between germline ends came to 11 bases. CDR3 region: CASTPQGSYNEQFF. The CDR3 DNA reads TGTGCCAGCACCCCACAGGGATCCTACAATGAGCAGTTCTTC.

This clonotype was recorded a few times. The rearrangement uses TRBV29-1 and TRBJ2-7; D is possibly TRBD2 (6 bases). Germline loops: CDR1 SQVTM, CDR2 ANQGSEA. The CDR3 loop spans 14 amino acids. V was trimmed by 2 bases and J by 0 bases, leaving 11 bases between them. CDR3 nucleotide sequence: TGCAGCGTTGAATCGACTAGTGCCTCCTACGAGCAGTACTTC. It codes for CSVESTSASYEQYF.

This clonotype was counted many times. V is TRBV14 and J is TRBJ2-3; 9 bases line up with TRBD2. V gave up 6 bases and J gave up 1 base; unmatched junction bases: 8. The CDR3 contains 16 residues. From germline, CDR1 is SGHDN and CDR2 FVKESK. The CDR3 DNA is TGTGCCAGCAGTCGACTTAGCGGGGGACGCACAGATACGCAGTATTTT. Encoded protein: CASSRLSGGRTDTQYF.

The DNA of the CDR3 is TGTGCCAGCAGCCAAGCCGACAGGATCACAGATACGCAGTATTTT. Protein product: CASSQADRITDTQYF. The V call is TRBV4-2, the J call TRBJ2-3, with a weak D call TRBD1 (6 bases). This CDR3 has 15 amino acids. Per germline, CDR1 LGHNA and CDR2 YNFKEQ. V lost 1 base to trimming and J lost 2 bases, with 10 bases between them.

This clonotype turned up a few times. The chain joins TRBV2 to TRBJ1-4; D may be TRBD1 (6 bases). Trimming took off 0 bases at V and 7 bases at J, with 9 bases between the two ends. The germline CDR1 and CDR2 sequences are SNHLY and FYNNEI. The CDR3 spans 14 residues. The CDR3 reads CASSEAGGGEKLFF. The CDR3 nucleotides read TGTGCCAGCAGTGAAGCAGGGGGGGGTGAAAAACTGTTTTTT.

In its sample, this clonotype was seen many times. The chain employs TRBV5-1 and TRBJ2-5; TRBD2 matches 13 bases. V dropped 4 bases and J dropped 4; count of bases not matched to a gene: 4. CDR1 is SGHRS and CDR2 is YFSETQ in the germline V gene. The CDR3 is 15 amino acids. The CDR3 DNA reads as TGCGCCAGCAGCAACGGACTAGCGGGAGTAGAGACCCAGTACTTC. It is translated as CASSNGLAGVETQYF.

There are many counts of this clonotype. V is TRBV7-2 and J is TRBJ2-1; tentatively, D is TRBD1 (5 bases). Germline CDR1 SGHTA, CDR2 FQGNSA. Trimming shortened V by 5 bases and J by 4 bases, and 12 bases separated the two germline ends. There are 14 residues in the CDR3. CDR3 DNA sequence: TGTGCCAGCAGCCTCCACCAGGGTTACAATGAGCAGTTCTTC. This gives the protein CASSLHQGYNEQFF. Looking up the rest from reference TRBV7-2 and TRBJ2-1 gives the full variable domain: GAGVSQSPSNKVTEKGKDVELRCDPISGHTALYWYRQSLGQGLEFLIYFQGNSAPDKSGLPSDRFSAERTGGSVSTLTIQRTQQEDSAVYLCASSLHQGYNEQFFGPGTRLTVL.

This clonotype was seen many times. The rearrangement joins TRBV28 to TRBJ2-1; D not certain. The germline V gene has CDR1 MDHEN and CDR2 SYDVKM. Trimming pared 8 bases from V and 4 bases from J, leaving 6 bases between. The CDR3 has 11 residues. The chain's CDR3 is CASDSYNEQFF. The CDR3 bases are TGTGCCAGCGACTCTTACAATGAGCAGTTCTTC.

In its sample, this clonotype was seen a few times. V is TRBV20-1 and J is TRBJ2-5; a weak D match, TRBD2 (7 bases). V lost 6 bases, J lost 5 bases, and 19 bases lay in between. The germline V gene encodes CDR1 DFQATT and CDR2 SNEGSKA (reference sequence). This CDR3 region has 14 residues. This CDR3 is CSAGGLILGETQYF. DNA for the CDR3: TGCAGTGCGGGGGGGCTAATCCTTGGTGAGACCCAGTACTTC.

Here the CDR3 reads CASIHGAGAVGELFF. In DNA form, the CDR3 reads TGTGCCAGCATCCATGGGGCGGGGGCAGTCGGGGAGCTGTTTTTT. This sequence joins TRBV28 and TRBJ2-2, with D possibly TRBD2 on 7 matching bases. CDR1 MDHEN and CDR2 SYDVKM come from the germline V gene. The CDR3 length is 15 residues. V was cut by 7 bases and J by 7 bases, with 19 bases left in between.

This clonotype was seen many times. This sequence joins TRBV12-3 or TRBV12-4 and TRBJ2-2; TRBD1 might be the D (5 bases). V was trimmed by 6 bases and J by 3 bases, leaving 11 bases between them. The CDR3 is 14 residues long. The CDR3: CASRAGLYTGELFF. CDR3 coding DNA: TGTGCCAGCAGGGCAGGGCTGTACACCGGGGAGCTGTTTTTT.

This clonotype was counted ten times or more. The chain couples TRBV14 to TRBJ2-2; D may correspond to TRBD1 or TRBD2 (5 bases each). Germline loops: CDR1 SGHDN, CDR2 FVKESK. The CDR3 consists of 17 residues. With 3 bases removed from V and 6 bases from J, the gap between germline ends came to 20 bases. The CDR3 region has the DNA TGTGCCAGCAGCCAGGGGCCGGGAAGCGGTCTCCCCGGGGAGCTGTTTTTT. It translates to CASSQGPGSGLPGELFF.

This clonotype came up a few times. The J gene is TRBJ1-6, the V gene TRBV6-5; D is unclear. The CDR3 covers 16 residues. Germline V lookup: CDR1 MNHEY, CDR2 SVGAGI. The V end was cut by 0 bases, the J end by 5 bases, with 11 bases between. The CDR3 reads CASSYSWTGNNSPLHF. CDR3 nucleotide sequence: TGTGCCAGCAGTTACTCTTGGACGGGGAATAATTCACCCCTCCACTTT.

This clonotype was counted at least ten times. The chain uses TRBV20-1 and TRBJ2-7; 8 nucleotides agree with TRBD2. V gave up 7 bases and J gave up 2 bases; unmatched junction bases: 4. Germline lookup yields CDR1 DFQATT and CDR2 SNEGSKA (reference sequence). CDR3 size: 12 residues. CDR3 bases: TGCAGTGTTAGCGGGGAAGCCTACGAGCAGTACTTC. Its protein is CSVSGEAYEQYF.

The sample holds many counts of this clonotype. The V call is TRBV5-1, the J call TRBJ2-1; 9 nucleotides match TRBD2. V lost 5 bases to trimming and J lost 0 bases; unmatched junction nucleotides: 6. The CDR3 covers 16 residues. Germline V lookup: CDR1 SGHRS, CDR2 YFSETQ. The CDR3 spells CASRPTSGSSYNEQFF. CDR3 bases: TGCGCCAGCAGGCCGACTAGCGGTAGCTCCTACAATGAGCAGTTCTTC. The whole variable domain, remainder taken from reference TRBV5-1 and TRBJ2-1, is KAGVTQTPRYLIKTRGQQVTLSCSPISGHRSVSWYQQTPGQGLQFLFEYFSETQRNKGNFPGRFSGRQFSNSRSEMNVSTLELGDSALYLCASRPTSGSSYNEQFFGPGTRLTVL.

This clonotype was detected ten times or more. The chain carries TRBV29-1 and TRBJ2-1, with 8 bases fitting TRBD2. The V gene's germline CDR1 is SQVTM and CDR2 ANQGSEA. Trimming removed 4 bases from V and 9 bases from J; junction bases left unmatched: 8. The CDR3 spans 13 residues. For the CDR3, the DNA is TGCAGCGTTGCCACGACTAGCGTTGGTGAGCAGTTCTTC. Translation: CSVATTSVGEQFF.

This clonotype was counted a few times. The CDR3 DNA reads TGTGCCAGCAGCTTAACAGGGCAGCTTAATCAGCCCCAGCATTTT. Translation: CASSLTGQLNQPQHF. The rearrangement joins TRBV7-2 to TRBJ1-5; a weak D match, TRBD1 (6 bases). The CDR3 spans 15 residues. Per germline, CDR1 SGHTA and CDR2 FQGNSA. Trimming took off 2 bases at V and 4 bases at J, with 12 bases between the two ends.

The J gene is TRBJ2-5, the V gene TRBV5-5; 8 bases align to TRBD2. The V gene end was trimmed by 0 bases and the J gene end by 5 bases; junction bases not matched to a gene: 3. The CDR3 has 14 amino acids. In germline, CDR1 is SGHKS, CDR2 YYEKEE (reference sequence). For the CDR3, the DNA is TGTGCCAGCAGCTTGGGGACTAGCTTGGAGACCCAGTACTTC. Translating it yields CASSLGTSLETQYF.

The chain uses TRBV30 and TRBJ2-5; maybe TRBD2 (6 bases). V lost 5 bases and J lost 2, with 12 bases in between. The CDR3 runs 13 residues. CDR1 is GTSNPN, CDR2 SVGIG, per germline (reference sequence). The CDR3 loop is CAWVGGRQETQYF. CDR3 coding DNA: TGTGCCTGGGTGGGGGGAAGACAAGAGACCCAGTACTTC.

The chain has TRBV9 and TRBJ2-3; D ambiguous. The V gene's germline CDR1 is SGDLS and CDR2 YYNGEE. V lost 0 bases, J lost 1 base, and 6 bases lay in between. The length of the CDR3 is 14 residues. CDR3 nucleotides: TGTGCCAGCAGCGTAGAGGCGGGCACAGATACGCAGTATTTT. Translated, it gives CASSVEAGTDTQYF. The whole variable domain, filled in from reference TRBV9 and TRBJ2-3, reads DSGVTQTPKHLITATGQRVTLRCSPRSGDLSVYWYQQSLDQGLQFLIQYYNGEERAKGNILERFSAQQFPDLHSELNLSSLELGDSALYFCASSVEAGTDTQYFGPGTRLTVL.

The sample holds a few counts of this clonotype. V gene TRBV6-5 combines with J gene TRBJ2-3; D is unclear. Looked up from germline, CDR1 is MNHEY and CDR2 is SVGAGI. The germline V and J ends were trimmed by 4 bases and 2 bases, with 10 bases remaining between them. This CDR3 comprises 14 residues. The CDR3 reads CASSSPRSTDTQYF. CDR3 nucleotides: TGTGCCAGCAGTTCACCCAGATCCACAGATACGCAGTATTTT.

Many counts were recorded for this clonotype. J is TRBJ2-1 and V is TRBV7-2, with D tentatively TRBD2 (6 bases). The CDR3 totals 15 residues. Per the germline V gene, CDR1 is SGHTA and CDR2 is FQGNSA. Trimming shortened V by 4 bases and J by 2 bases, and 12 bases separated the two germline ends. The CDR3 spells CASSYSSATYNEQFF. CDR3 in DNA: TGTGCCAGCAGCTACTCTAGCGCGACCTACAATGAGCAGTTCTTC.

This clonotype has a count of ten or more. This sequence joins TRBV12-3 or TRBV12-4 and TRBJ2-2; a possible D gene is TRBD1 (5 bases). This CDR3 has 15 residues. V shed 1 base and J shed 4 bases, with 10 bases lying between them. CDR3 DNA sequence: TGTGCCAGCAGTTTAGTTCAGGGTGGCACCGGGGAGCTGTTTTTT. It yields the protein CASSLVQGGTGELFF.

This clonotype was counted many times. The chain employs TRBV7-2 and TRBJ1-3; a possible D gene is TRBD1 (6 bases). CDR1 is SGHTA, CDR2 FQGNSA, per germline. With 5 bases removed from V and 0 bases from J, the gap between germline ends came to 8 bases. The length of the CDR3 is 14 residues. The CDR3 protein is CASSATGSGNTIYF. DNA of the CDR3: TGTGCCAGCAGCGCGACAGGCTCTGGAAACACCATATATTTT.

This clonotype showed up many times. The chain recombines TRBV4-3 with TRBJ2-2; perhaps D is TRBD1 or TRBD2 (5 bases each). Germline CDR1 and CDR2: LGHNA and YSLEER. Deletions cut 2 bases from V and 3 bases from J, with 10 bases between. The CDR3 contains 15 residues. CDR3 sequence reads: CASSQRGPYTGELFF. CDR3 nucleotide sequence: TGCGCCAGCAGCCAAAGGGGACCGTACACCGGGGAGCTGTTTTTT.

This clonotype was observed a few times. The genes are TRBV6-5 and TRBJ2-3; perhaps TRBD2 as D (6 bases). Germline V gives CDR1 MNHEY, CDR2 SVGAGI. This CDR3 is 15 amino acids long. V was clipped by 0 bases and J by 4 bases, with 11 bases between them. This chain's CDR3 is CASSYSYGSADTQYF. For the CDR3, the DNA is TGTGCCAGCAGTTACTCGTACGGGAGCGCAGATACGCAGTATTTT.

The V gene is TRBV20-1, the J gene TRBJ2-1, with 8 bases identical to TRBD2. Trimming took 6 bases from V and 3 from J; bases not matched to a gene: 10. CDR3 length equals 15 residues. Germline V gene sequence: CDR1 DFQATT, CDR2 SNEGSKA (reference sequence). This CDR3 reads CSAPAGDRFYNEQFF. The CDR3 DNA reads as TGCAGTGCCCCAGCGGGGGATCGTTTCTACAATGAGCAGTTCTTC.

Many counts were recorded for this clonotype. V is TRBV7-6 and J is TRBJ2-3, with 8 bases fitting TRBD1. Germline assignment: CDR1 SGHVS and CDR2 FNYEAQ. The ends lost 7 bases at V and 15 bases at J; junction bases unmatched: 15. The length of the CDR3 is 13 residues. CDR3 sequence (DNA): TGTGCCAGCATCAACCCCGGACAGGGAAGACCATATTTT. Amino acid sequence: CASINPGQGRPYF.

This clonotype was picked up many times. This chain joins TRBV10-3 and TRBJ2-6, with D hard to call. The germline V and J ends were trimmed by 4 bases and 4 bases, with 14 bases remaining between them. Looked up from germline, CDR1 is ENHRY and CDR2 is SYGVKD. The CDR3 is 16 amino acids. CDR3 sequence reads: CAISVERADGANVLTF. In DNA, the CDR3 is TGTGCCATCAGTGTGGAACGTGCGGACGGGGCCAACGTCCTGACTTTC.

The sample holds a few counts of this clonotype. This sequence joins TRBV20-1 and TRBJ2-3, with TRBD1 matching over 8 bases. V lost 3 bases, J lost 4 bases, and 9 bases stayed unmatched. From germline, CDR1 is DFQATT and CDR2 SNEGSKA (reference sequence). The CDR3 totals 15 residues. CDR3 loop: CSASPPGGLADTQYF. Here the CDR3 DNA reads TGCAGTGCTAGCCCCCCAGGGGGCTTAGCAGATACGCAGTATTTT.